A selection of T cell receptor beta chains follows, all from one sample in a study of cytomegalovirus exposure and HLA in healthy donors. The data were produced by immunoSEQ multiplex PCR, yet TCRdb's version contains in-frame clones alone and is incomplete. In the table there are roughly 160,000 clones, just under 80% of which are singletons. Sequencing was carried out using PBMCs. Every receptor here comes from a young man in good health and CMV-seronegative. Each CDR3 is given with its conserved first and last residue. Fields, in order: CDR3 DNA, CDR3 protein, D gene, clone size, J gene, V gene. The D gene is left open where the match is weak. Clone size appears in some rows only: once, few, many, or a class for an expanded clone.

CDR3 DNA: TGTGCCAGCAAACCGGGACAGGCCCAAGAGACCCAGTACTTC
CDR3 protein: CASKPGQAQETQYF
D gene: TRBD1
clone size: NA
J gene: TRBJ2-5
V gene: TRBV28

CDR3 DNA: TGTGCCAGCAGCATCGGGACAGCCAGCAATCAGCCCCAGCATTTT
CDR3 protein: CASSIGTASNQPQHF
D gene: TRBD1
clone size: NA
J gene: TRBJ1-5
V gene: TRBV5-6

CDR3 DNA: TGTGCCAGTACGGGACAGGCTGGAAACACCATATATTTT
CDR3 protein: CASTGQAGNTIYF
D gene: TRBD1
clone size: NA
J gene: TRBJ1-3
V gene: TRBV7-2

CDR3 DNA: TGTGCCAGCAGCTTAATAGATCAGGGGTATGGCTACACCTTC
CDR3 protein: CASSLIDQGYGYTF
D gene: NA
clone size: NA
J gene: TRBJ1-2
V gene: TRBV5-4

CDR3 DNA: TGTGCCAGCAGCCCCCGGACGGAGGGGACCACTGAAGCTTTCTTT
CDR3 protein: CASSPRTEGTTEAFF
D gene: NA
clone size: NA
J gene: TRBJ1-1
V gene: TRBV9

CDR3 DNA: TGTGCCAGCAGCGGCTCTGGGACAGGGACCACTGAAGCTTTCTTT
CDR3 protein: CASSGSGTGTTEAFF
D gene: TRBD1
clone size: NA
J gene: TRBJ1-1
V gene: TRBV11-2

CDR3 DNA: TGTGCCAGCATCACGTGGGGCAGGGAGGTTGAAGCTTTCTTT
CDR3 protein: CASITWGREVEAFF
D gene: NA
clone size: few
J gene: TRBJ1-1
V gene: TRBV21-1

CDR3 DNA: TGTGCCATCGGGGGGTCATCTCGCGGCACAGATACGCAGTATTTT
CDR3 protein: CAIGGSSRGTDTQYF
D gene: TRBD2
clone size: NA
J gene: TRBJ2-3
V gene: TRBV19

CDR3 DNA: TGTGCCAGCAGTTTCACTTTTTTCGGCCTAGAAGACGAGCAGTACTTC
CDR3 protein: CASSFTFFGLEDEQYF
D gene: NA
clone size: few
J gene: TRBJ2-7
V gene: TRBV27

CDR3 DNA: TGTGCCAGTAGTAGAAGCCAGGCTACCGATACGCAGTATTTT
CDR3 protein: CASSRSQATDTQYF
D gene: NA
clone size: few
J gene: TRBJ2-3
V gene: TRBV19

CDR3 DNA: TGTGCCATCAGAGGTGGCAGGGCCACTGAAGCTTTCTTT
CDR3 protein: CAIRGGRATEAFF
D gene: NA
clone size: NA
J gene: TRBJ1-1
V gene: TRBV10-3

CDR3 DNA: TGTGCCAGCACCCGGCAGGCTAATTCACCCCTCCACTTT
CDR3 protein: CASTRQANSPLHF
D gene: NA
clone size: NA
J gene: TRBJ1-6
V gene: TRBV6-5

CDR3 DNA: TGCGCCAGCAGCCTACAGGGGGTAGGCACTGAAGCTTTCTTT
CDR3 protein: CASSLQGVGTEAFF
D gene: TRBD1
clone size: NA
J gene: TRBJ1-1
V gene: TRBV4-3

CDR3 DNA: TGCGCCAGCAGCCAGGTACAGGGATATGAAAAACTGTTTTTT
CDR3 protein: CASSQVQGYEKLFF
D gene: NA
clone size: NA
J gene: TRBJ1-4
V gene: TRBV4-1

CDR3 DNA: TGTGCCAGCAGCTTAGACGGGCTAGCGGGGGGTTGGGGAGAGCAGTTCTTC
CDR3 protein: CASSLDGLAGGWGEQFF
D gene: TRBD2
clone size: NA
J gene: TRBJ2-1
V gene: TRBV7-2

CDR3 DNA: TGTGCCAGCAGCTTGTTGGCTAGCGGTTACACAGATACGCAGTATTTT
CDR3 protein: CASSLLASGYTDTQYF
D gene: TRBD2
clone size: few
J gene: TRBJ2-3
V gene: TRBV5-8

CDR3 DNA: TGTGCCAGCAGTGAAGTGAACGGTAGCAATCAGCCCCAGCATTTT
CDR3 protein: CASSEVNGSNQPQHF
D gene: NA
clone size: NA
J gene: TRBJ1-5
V gene: TRBV6-1

CDR3 DNA: TGTGCCATCAAACCGACTAGGAGCTCCTACGAGCAGTACTTC
CDR3 protein: CAIKPTRSSYEQYF
D gene: NA
clone size: NA
J gene: TRBJ2-7
V gene: TRBV10-3

CDR3 DNA: TGTGCCACCAGCAGAGATGGGGAGCGGAAAAATGGCTACACCTTC
CDR3 protein: CATSRDGERKNGYTF
D gene: NA
clone size: NA
J gene: TRBJ1-2
V gene: TRBV15

CDR3 DNA: TGTGCCAGCAGCCGGGACAGCTACGAGCAGTACTTC
CDR3 protein: CASSRDSYEQYF
D gene: TRBD1
clone size: NA
J gene: TRBJ2-7
V gene: TRBV2

CDR3 DNA: TGTGCCAGCAGTCCCGGACTGAACACAGATACGCAGTATTTT
CDR3 protein: CASSPGLNTDTQYF
D gene: NA
clone size: few
J gene: TRBJ2-3
V gene: TRBV28

CDR3 DNA: TGTGCCAGCAGAGACAGGAGGACCACCGGGGAGCTGTTTTTT
CDR3 protein: CASRDRRTTGELFF
D gene: NA
clone size: NA
J gene: TRBJ2-2
V gene: TRBV2

CDR3 DNA: TGTGCCTGGAGTGCGCGACAGGGGGAAGGGTCCCAGCATTTT
CDR3 protein: CAWSARQGEGSQHF
D gene: TRBD1
clone size: NA
J gene: TRBJ1-5
V gene: TRBV30

CDR3 DNA: TGTGCCAGCGGACAGGGGGTTTATAGCAATCAGCCCCAGCATTTT
CDR3 protein: CASGQGVYSNQPQHF
D gene: TRBD1
clone size: NA
J gene: TRBJ1-5
V gene: TRBV6-1

CDR3 DNA: TGTGCCAGCAGCTCAACAGGGGGTTACAATGAGCAGTTCTTC
CDR3 protein: CASSSTGGYNEQFF
D gene: TRBD1
clone size: NA
J gene: TRBJ2-1
V gene: TRBV7-2

CDR3 DNA: TGTGCTAGTGGTTTGGACAGTAGGCAAGAGACCCAGTACTTC
CDR3 protein: CASGLDSRQETQYF
D gene: NA
clone size: NA
J gene: TRBJ2-5
V gene: TRBV12-5

CDR3 DNA: TGCGCCAGCAGTGGGGGGACTAGCTTCAATGAGCAGTTCTTC
CDR3 protein: CASSGGTSFNEQFF
D gene: TRBD2
clone size: once
J gene: TRBJ2-1
V gene: TRBV10-2

CDR3 DNA: TGTGCCAGCACCTCCATGCGGGACCAGCCCTACGAGCAGTACTTC
CDR3 protein: CASTSMRDQPYEQYF
D gene: NA
clone size: NA
J gene: TRBJ2-7
V gene: TRBV28

CDR3 DNA: TGTGCCAGTAGTATAGGTGACTTCGGAGCTTTCTTT
CDR3 protein: CASSIGDFGAFF
D gene: NA
clone size: NA
J gene: TRBJ1-1
V gene: TRBV19

CDR3 DNA: TGTGCCAGCAGAACAGGGGAGGTTCTCTATGGCTACACCTTC
CDR3 protein: CASRTGEVLYGYTF
D gene: TRBD1
clone size: NA
J gene: TRBJ1-2
V gene: TRBV6-6

CDR3 DNA: TGTGCCAGCAGCTTAAGAAGTTCAGCGAGGGAGGGGCGCAATGAGCAGTTCTTC
CDR3 protein: CASSLRSSAREGRNEQFF
D gene: TRBD2
clone size: NA
J gene: TRBJ2-1
V gene: TRBV7-9

CDR3 DNA: TGTGCCAGTAGTATCGGGGAATCCGAGCAGTACTTC
CDR3 protein: CASSIGESEQYF
D gene: NA
clone size: once
J gene: TRBJ2-7
V gene: TRBV19

CDR3 DNA: TGCGCCAGCAGCCAAGTCCGGAACACTGAAGCTTTCTTT
CDR3 protein: CASSQVRNTEAFF
D gene: NA
clone size: few
J gene: TRBJ1-1
V gene: TRBV4-1

CDR3 DNA: TGTGCCTGGATTCAATGGGGACAGGCCCTAAGGGCCGGGGAGCTGTTTTTT
CDR3 protein: CAWIQWGQALRAGELFF
D gene: TRBD1
clone size: NA
J gene: TRBJ2-2
V gene: TRBV30

CDR3 DNA: TGTGCCAGCACCCAGTGGGCAGGGGGCTTAATAAACACTGAAGCTTTCTTT
CDR3 protein: CASTQWAGGLINTEAFF
D gene: TRBD1
clone size: NA
J gene: TRBJ1-1
V gene: TRBV28

CDR3 DNA: TGTGCCAGCAGCCTCTGGACTAGCGGGGTTAGCACAGATACGCAGTATTTT
CDR3 protein: CASSLWTSGVSTDTQYF
D gene: TRBD2
clone size: NA
J gene: TRBJ2-3
V gene: TRBV7-9

CDR3 DNA: TGTGCCAGCAGCTTAGGGGAGGGGGGTCGCTACGAGCAGTACTTC
CDR3 protein: CASSLGEGGRYEQYF
D gene: NA
clone size: NA
J gene: TRBJ2-7
V gene: TRBV7-6

CDR3 DNA: TGCGCCAGCAGCCAAGAAGACAGGGGTGGCAATCAGCCCCAGCATTTT
CDR3 protein: CASSQEDRGGNQPQHF
D gene: TRBD1
clone size: few
J gene: TRBJ1-5
V gene: TRBV4-1